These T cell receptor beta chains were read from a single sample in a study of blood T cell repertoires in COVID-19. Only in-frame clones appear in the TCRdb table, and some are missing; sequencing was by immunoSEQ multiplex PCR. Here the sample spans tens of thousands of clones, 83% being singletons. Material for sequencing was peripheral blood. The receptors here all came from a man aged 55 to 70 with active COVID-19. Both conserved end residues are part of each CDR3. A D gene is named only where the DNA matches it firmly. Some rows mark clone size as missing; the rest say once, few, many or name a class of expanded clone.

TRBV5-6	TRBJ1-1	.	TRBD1	CASSLSQGRTEAFF	TGTGCCAGCAGCCTATCACAGGGGAGGACTGAAGCTTTCTTT
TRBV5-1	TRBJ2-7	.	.	CASSLGWGRGYEQYF	TGCGCCAGCAGCTTGGGTTGGGGGCGCGGCTACGAGCAGTACTTC
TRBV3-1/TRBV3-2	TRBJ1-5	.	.	CASSQDWRDQPQHF	TGTGCCAGCAGCCAAGATTGGAGGGATCAGCCCCAGCATTTT
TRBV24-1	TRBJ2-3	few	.	CATSDMGGSTDTQYF	TGTGCCACCAGTGATATGGGCGGGAGCACAGATACGCAGTATTTT
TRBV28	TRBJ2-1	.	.	CASSLSGNEQFF	TGTGCCAGCAGTTTATCCGGCAATGAGCAGTTCTTC
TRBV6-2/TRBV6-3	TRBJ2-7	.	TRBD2	CASSYSGTSAAYEQYF	TGTGCCAGCAGTTACTCCGGGACTAGCGCGGCCTACGAGCAGTACTTC
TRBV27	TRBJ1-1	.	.	CASSFTRGKEAFF	TGTGCCAGCAGTTTCACCAGGGGCAAAGAAGCTTTCTTT
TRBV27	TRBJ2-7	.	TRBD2	CASSFRVRGGSYEQYF	TGTGCCAGCAGTTTCAGGGTACGGGGAGGGTCCTACGAGCAGTACTTC
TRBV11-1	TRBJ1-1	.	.	CASSSDSYEAFF	TGTGCCAGCAGCTCGGACAGCTACGAAGCTTTCTTT
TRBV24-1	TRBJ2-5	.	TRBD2	CATSDFGGGKETQYF	TGTGCCACCAGTGATTTTGGGGGAGGGAAAGAGACCCAGTACTTC
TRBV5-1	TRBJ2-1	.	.	CASSLEGVDDEQFF	TGCGCCAGCAGCTTGGAAGGGGTTGACGATGAGCAGTTCTTC
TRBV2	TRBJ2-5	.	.	CASSEVGLRSETQYF	TGTGCCAGCAGTGAAGTGGGCCTTCGTTCGGAGACCCAGTACTTC
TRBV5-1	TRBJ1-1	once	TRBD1	CASSSQQGYSTEAFF	TGCGCCAGCAGCTCCCAACAGGGGTACAGCACTGAAGCTTTCTTT
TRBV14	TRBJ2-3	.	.	CASRKTGTDTQYF	TGTGCCAGCAGAAAGACAGGCACAGATACGCAGTATTTT
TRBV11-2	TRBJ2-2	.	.	CASTQWGKGGTGELFF	TGTGCCAGCACCCAATGGGGGAAGGGAGGCACCGGGGAGCTGTTTTTT
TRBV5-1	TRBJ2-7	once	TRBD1	CASSSDPGQNYEQYF	TGCGCCAGCAGCTCCGACCCGGGACAGAACTACGAGCAGTACTTC
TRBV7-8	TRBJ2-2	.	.	CASSLVVRGNGELFF	TGTGCCAGCAGCTTAGTGGTCAGGGGTAACGGGGAGCTGTTTTTT
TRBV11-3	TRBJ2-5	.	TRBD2	CASSSGAGNIETQYF	TGTGCCAGCAGCTCAGGAGCGGGAAATATCGAGACCCAGTACTTC
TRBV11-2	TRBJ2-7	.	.	CASSRGYEQYF	TGTGCCAGCAGCCGGGGCTACGAGCAGTACTTC
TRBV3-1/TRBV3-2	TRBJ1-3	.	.	CASSETSSGNTIYF	TGTGCCAGCAGCGAGACATCTTCTGGAAACACCATATATTTT
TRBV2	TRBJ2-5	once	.	CASSDRLLKETQYF	TGTGCCAGCAGTGACCGACTACTGAAAGAGACCCAGTACTTC
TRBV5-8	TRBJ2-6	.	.	CASSPRRGGANVLTF	TGTGCCAGCAGCCCTCGGAGAGGTGGGGCCAACGTCCTGACTTTC
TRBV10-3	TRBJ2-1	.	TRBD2	CAIHSLEVAGTNEQFF	TGTGCCATCCACTCTCTCGAGGTAGCGGGGACCAATGAGCAGTTCTTC
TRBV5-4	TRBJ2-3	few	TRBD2	CASRPVAGGGDTQYF	TGTGCCAGCAGACCGGTAGCGGGAGGGGGAGATACGCAGTATTTT
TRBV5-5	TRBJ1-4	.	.	CASSPITGPNEKLFF	TGTGCCAGCAGTCCGATTACAGGACCTAATGAAAAACTGTTTTTT
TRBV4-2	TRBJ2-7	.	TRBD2	CASSQELAGGSYEQYF	TGTGCCAGCAGCCAAGAACTAGCGGGGGGCAGCTACGAGCAGTACTTC
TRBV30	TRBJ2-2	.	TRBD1	CAWRWQGADTGELFF	TGTGCCTGGAGGTGGCAGGGGGCCGACACCGGGGAGCTGTTTTTT
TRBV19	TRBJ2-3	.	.	CASSIVGENPYGDTQYF	TGTGCCAGTAGTATAGTAGGGGAAAATCCCTACGGGGATACGCAGTATTTT
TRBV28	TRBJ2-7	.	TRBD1	CASSFSSGGAGNYEQYF	TGTGCCAGCAGTTTTTCCTCAGGGGGAGCCGGAAACTACGAGCAGTACTTC
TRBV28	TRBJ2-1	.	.	CASSLRTVSFF	TGTGCCAGCAGTTTAAGGACAGTTTCGTTCTTC
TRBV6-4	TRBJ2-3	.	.	CASSDSSASGTDTQYF	TGTGCCAGCAGTGACTCATCGGCTAGCGGCACAGATACGCAGTATTTT
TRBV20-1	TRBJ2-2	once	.	CSATFGGELFF	TGCAGTGCCACCTTCGGCGGGGAGCTGTTTTTT
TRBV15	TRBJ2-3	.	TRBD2	CATSRGVAGTDTQYF	TGTGCCACCAGCAGAGGAGTAGCGGGAACAGATACGCAGTATTTT
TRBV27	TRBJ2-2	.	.	CASSFLTGELFF	TGTGCCAGCAGTTTCCTCACCGGGGAGCTGTTTTTT
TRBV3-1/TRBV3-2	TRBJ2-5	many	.	CASSQDYGGGTQYF	TGTGCCAGCAGCCAAGATTACGGTGGAGGGACCCAGTACTTC
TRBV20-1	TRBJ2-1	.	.	CSAPGVEEQFF	TGCAGTGCTCCCGGAGTGGAGGAGCAGTTCTTC
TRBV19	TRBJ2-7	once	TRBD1	CASSAGQGVRYEQYF	TGTGCCAGTAGCGCGGGACAGGGGGTTAGGTACGAGCAGTACTTC
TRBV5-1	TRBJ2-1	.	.	CASSLAYGKQFF	TGCGCCAGCAGCTTGGCCTACGGGAAGCAGTTCTTC
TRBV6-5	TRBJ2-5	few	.	CASSYYGGSVQETQYF	TGTGCCAGCAGTTACTACGGCGGGTCTGTCCAAGAGACCCAGTACTTC
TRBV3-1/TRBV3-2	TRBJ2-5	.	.	CASSQEGAAETQYF	TGTGCCAGCAGCCAAGAGGGCGCTGCAGAGACCCAGTACTTC
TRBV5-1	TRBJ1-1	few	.	CASSLGGSNTEAFF	TGCGCCAGCAGCTTAGGCGGATCGAACACTGAAGCTTTCTTT
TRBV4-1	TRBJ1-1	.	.	CASSQATGNTEAFF	TGCGCCAGCAGCCAGGCGACAGGGAACACTGAAGCTTTCTTT
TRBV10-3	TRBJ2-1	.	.	CAISDQGNTEQFF	TGTGCCATCAGTGACCAGGGAAACACTGAGCAGTTCTTC
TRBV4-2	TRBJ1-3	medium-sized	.	CASSPGTGTSGNTIYF	TGTGCCAGCAGCCCCGGTACAGGTACCTCTGGAAACACCATATATTTT
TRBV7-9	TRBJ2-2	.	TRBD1	CASSLKGQGAVTGELFF	TGTGCCAGCAGCTTGAAGGGACAGGGGGCAGTGACCGGGGAGCTGTTTTTT
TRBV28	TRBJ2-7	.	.	CASSLRADYEQYF	TGTGCCAGCAGTTTAAGAGCTGACTACGAGCAGTACTTC
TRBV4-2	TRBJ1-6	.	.	CASSRRMTGGRNSPLHF	TGTGCCAGCAGCCGAAGGATGACAGGCGGGCGGAATTCACCCCTCCACTTT
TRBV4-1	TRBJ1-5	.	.	CASSQDLVTGTNQPQHF	TGCGCCAGCAGCCAAGATTTGGTGACAGGTACCAATCAGCCCCAGCATTTT
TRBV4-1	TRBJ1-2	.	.	CASSQERQRTNYGYTF	TGCGCCAGCAGCCAAGAGAGGCAAAGAACTAACTATGGCTACACCTTC
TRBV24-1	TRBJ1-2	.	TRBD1	CATSLSGTGGSSGYTF	TGTGCCACCAGTCTATCCGGGACAGGGGGAAGTAGTGGCTACACCTTC
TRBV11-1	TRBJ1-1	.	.	CASSLQGGTEAFF	TGTGCCAGCAGCTTACAAGGGGGCACTGAAGCTTTCTTT